This T cell receptor (beta chain) was recorded in a study of T cell responses to AZD1222 COVID-19 vaccine. General observations from the study: AZD1222 recipients seropositive at baseline numbered only six. Repertoires were obtained only post-peak T cell response.

About this clone: The antigen remains unidentified.

TCRdb's copy holds only in-frame clones and misses some; the assay was immunoSEQ multiplex PCR. This sample has about 120,000 clones, with 80% to 90% found just once. Sequences were derived from peripheral blood, sampled on day 0 of AZD1222 vaccination. This sequence originates from an adult in good health.

DNA of the CDR3: TGTGCCAGCAGCTTAGGCGGGGGAAGCTCCTACGAGCAGTACTTC. Protein sequence: CASSLGGGSSYEQYF. The chain links TRBV7-2 to TRBJ2-7; 7 nucleotides line up with TRBD2. Germline assignment: CDR1 SGHTA and CDR2 FQGNSA. CDR3 length equals 15 residues. Losses at the gene ends were 1 base for V and 0 bases for J; bases not matched to a gene: 3. Full variable domain (outside the CDR3, taken from reference TRBV7-2 and TRBJ2-7): GAGVSQSPSNKVTEKGKDVELRCDPISGHTALYWYRQSLGQGLEFLIYFQGNSAPDKSGLPSDRFSAERTGGSVSTLTIQRTQQEDSAVYLCASSLGGGSSYEQYFGPGTRLTVT.